This TCR beta chain comes out of a study of T-cell reconstitution after alpha-beta-depleted transplantation in children. A library of TCRbeta sequences, prepared with unique molecular identifiers, was generated. A single record per CDR3 protein comes from TCRdb applying MiXCR to the PCR reads. This sample has more than 400,000 distinct CDR3 sequences; roughly an eighth occur once, and the top ten carry 11% to 15%. V lost 2 bases and J lost 6, with 10 bases in between. The CDR3 length is 13 residues. The TCR sequence derives from a female patient aged 2-9 years who had a stem cell transplant for aplastic anemia, so the T cells may come from the graft donor. Material: PBMCs, mostly from graft donor cells, obtained 180 days after TCRalphabeta/CD19-depleted stem cell transplant. The rearrangement joins TRBV12-3 or TRBV12-4 to TRBJ1-2; unclear D gene. The CDR3 reads CASSLTARNGYTF. DNA for the CDR3: TGTGCCAGCAGTTTAACAGCGCGGAATGGCTACACCTTC.